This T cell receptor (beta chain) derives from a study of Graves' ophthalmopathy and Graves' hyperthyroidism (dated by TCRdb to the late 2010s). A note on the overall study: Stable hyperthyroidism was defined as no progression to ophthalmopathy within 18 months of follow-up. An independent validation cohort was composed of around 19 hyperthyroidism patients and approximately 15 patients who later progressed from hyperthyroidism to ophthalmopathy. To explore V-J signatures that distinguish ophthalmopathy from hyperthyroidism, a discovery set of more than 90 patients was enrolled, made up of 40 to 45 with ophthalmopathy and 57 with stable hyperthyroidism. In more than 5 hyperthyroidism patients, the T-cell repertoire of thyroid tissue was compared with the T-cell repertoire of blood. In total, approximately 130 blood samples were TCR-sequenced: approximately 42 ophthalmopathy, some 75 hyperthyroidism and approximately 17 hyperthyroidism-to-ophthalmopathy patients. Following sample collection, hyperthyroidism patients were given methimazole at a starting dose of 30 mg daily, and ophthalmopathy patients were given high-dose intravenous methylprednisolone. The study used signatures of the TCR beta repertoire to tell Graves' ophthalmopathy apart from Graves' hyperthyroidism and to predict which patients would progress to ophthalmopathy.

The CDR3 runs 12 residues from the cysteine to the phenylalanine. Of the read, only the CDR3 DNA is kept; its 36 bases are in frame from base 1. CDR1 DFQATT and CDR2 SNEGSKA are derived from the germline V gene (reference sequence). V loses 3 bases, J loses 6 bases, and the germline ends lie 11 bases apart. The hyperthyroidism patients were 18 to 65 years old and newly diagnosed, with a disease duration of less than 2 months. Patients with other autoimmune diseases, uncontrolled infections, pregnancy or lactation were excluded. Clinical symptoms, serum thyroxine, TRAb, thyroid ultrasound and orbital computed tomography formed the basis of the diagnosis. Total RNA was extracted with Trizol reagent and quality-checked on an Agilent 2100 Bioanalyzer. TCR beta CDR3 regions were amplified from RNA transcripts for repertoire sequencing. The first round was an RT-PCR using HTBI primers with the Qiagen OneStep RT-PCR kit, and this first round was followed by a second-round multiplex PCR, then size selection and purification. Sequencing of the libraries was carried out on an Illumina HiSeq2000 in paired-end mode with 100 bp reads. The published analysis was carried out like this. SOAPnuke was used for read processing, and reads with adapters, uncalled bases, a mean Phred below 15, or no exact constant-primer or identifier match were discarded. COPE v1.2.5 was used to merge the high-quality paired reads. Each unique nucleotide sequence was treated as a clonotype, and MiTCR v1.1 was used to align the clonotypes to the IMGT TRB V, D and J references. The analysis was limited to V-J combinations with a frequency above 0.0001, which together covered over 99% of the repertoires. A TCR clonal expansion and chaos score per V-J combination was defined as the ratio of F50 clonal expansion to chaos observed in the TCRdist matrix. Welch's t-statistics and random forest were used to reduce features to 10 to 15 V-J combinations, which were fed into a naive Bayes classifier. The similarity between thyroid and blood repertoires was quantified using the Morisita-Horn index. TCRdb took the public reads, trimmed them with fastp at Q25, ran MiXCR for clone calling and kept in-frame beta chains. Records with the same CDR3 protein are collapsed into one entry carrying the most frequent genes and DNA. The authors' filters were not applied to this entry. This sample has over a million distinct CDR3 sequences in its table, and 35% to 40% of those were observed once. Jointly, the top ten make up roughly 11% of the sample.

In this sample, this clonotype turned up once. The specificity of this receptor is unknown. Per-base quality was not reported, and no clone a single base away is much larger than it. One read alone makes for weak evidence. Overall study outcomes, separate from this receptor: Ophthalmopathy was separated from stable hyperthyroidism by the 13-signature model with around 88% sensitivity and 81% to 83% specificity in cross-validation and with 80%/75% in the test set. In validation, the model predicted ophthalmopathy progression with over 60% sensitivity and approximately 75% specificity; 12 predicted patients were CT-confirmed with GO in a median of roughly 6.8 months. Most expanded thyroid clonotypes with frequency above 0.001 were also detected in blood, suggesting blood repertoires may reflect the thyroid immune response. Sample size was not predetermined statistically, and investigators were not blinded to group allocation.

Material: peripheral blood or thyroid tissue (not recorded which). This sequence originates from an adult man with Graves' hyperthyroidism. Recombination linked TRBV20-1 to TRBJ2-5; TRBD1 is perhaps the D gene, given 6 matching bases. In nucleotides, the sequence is TGCAGTGCTAGGAGCAGGGGACAGACCCAGTACTTC. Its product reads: CSARSRGQTQYF.